The 31 T cell receptor beta chains below all came from one sample that was sequenced in a study of blood T cell repertoires in COVID-19. Assay used: immunoSEQ multiplex PCR; TCRdb lists only in-frame clones, some missing. Of around 230,000 clones in the sample, roughly 80% were seen once. The specimen sequenced was peripheral blood. The receptors were sampled from a woman aged 80 or older with acute or convalescent COVID-19.

This clone was recorded once. This chain connects TRBV2 to TRBJ1-2; a weak D match, TRBD1 (5 bases). The CDR3 extends over 14 amino acids. Germline CDR1 SNHLY, CDR2 FYNNEI. V lost 3 bases, J lost 5 bases, and 13 bases lay in between. Here the CDR3 reads CASSEFGEGYGYTF. The DNA for the CDR3 is TGTGCCAGCAGTGAGTTTGGGGAGGGGTATGGCTACACCTTC.

The genes are TRBV7-8 and TRBJ1-5; 9 positions match TRBD1. The ends lost 5 bases at V and 3 bases at J; junction bases unmatched: 8. The CDR3 runs 16 residues. CDR1 SGHVS and CDR2 FQNEAQ come from the germline V gene. This CDR3 reads CASSLRTGVLNQPQHF. For the CDR3, the DNA is TGTGCCAGCAGCCTGAGGACAGGGGTTCTCAATCAGCCCCAGCATTTT.

This chain joins TRBV19 and TRBJ1-3; no definite D call. This CDR3 contains 12 residues. Germline CDR1 and CDR2: LNHDA and SQIVND (reference sequence). The CDR3 region has the DNA TGTGCGGCGGAATCAGTCGGAAACACCATATATTTT. Amino acids: CAAESVGNTIYF.

J is TRBJ1-3 and V is TRBV13; perhaps TRBD1 as D (5 bases). V was pared by 8 bases and J by 4 bases, with 12 bases between. Germline assignment: CDR1 PRHDT and CDR2 FYEKMQ (reference sequence). This CDR3 region has 13 residues. In DNA, the CDR3 is TGTGCCAGCGGCGGGGGTGGAGGAAACACCATATATTTT. This sequence encodes CASGGGGGNTIYF. Full variable domain (remainder filled in from reference TRBV13 and TRBJ1-3): AAGVIQSPRHLIKEKRETATLKCYPIPRHDTVYWYQQGPGQDPQFLISFYEKMQSDKGSIPDRFSAQQFSDYHSELNMSSLELGDSALYFCASGGGGGNTIYFGEGSWLTVV.

The V call is TRBV4-1, the J call TRBJ2-5, with D possibly matching TRBD2 (7 bases). Deletions cut 2 bases from V and 3 bases from J, with 13 bases between. Germline CDR1 MGHRA, CDR2 YSYEKL. This CDR3 region has 15 residues. CDR3 coding DNA: TGCGCCAGCAGCCAAATGGGAGGGGGGAAAGAGACCCAGTACTTC. It yields the protein CASSQMGGGKETQYF.

The J gene is TRBJ2-3, the V gene TRBV3-1 (or the pseudogene TRBV3-2); possible D gene TRBD1, 6 bases. The germline V gene encodes CDR1 LGHDT and CDR2 YNNKEL (reference sequence). The V gene lost 4 bases and the J gene lost 3 bases, with 14 bases spanning the gap. The CDR3 has 15 residues. The CDR3 protein is CASSRMTGITDTQYF. CDR3 nucleotides: TGTGCCAGCAGCCGCATGACAGGAATTACAGATACGCAGTATTTT.

This clone came up a few times. The chain joins TRBV14 to TRBJ2-3; D remains unclear. V was cut by 4 bases and J by 3 bases, with 11 bases left in between. This CDR3 is built from 14 residues. Germline CDR1 reads SGHDN; CDR2 reads FVKESK. CDR3 residues: CASSRQERTDTQYF. The CDR3, as DNA: TGTGCCAGCAGCCGCCAGGAAAGGACAGATACGCAGTATTTT.

V and J are TRBV4-1 and TRBJ2-7, with TRBD2 matching over 11 bases. Germline assignment: CDR1 MGHRA and CDR2 YSYEKL. CDR3 size: 16 residues. V trimming: 1 base; J trimming: 3 bases; junction bases outside the gene matches: 5. CDR3 nucleotides: TGCGCCAGCAGCCAAGGGCAGACTAGCGGGATCTACGAGCAGTACTTC. Translated, it gives CASSQGQTSGIYEQYF.

The chain employs TRBV14 and TRBJ1-6; 7 positions agree with TRBD1. Germline CDR1 reads SGHDN; CDR2 reads FVKESK. J was trimmed by 7 bases and V by 4 bases; bases with no gene match: 10. The CDR3 consists of 16 residues. Here the CDR3 reads CASSPLQGNPNSPLHF. CDR3 bases: TGTGCCAGCAGCCCGTTACAGGGGAATCCGAATTCACCCCTCCACTTT.

This clone was counted only a few times. CDR3: CASSPLQGAGELFF. For the CDR3, the DNA is TGTGCCAGCAGCCCACTACAGGGAGCCGGGGAGCTGTTTTTT. This chain links TRBV7-3 with TRBJ2-2, with D possibly TRBD1 on 6 matching bases. The germline gives CDR1 SGHTA, CDR2 FQGTGA. The CDR3 spans 14 residues. The V gene lost 5 bases and the J gene lost 6 bases, with 13 bases spanning the gap.

The V gene is TRBV24-1, the J gene TRBJ2-5, with 10 bases identical to TRBD1. Trimming cost V 8 bases and J 5 bases; bases outside gene matches: 7. The CDR3 contains 14 residues. Germline V gene sequence: CDR1 KGHDR, CDR2 SFDVKD. DNA for the CDR3: TGTGCCACCACACGGGACAGGGGTATGGAGACCCAGTACTTC. Translating it yields CATTRDRGMETQYF.

The V call is TRBV11-2, the J call TRBJ1-2, with 7 bases matching TRBD1. The ends lost 1 base at V and 0 bases at J; junction bases unmatched: 14. Germline V lookup: CDR1 SGHAT, CDR2 FQNNGV. This CDR3 is 19 amino acids long. The CDR3 DNA is TGTGCCAGCAGCTTAGGGCAGGGGGGTAGTATAAGGGCTAACTATGGCTACACCTTC. Protein sequence: CASSLGQGGSIRANYGYTF.

Comment on this clone: The junction departs from germline at one end; a sequencing error may be responsible. V usage is TRBV3-1 (or the pseudogene TRBV3-2) and J usage is TRBJ1-2; D gene uncertain. Germline V gives CDR1 LGHDT, CDR2 YNNKEL (reference sequence). The CDR3 length is 13 residues. The CDR3 region has the DNA TGTGCGAGCAATGGAGGGTACGACTATGGCTACACCTTC. Translating it yields CASNGGYDYGYTF.

The CDR3 here is CAISADRGHPREQFF. The CDR3 region has the DNA TGTGCCATCAGTGCCGACAGGGGGCACCCTCGGGAGCAGTTCTTC. This sequence joins TRBV10-3 and TRBJ2-1; TRBD1 matches at 10 bases. J was trimmed by 10 bases and V by 4 bases; bases with no gene match: 10. From germline, CDR1 is ENHRY and CDR2 SYGVKD. This CDR3 is 15 amino acids long.

The CDR3, as DNA: TGTGCTAGTGGTTTGCCCAGATACGAGCAGTACTTC. It translates to CASGLPRYEQYF. This sequence joins TRBV12-5 and TRBJ2-7; D is uncertain. Trimming left V 2 bases short and J 4 bases short, with 6 bases between. The germline V gene encodes CDR1 LGHNT and CDR2 FRNRAP. This CDR3 spans 12 amino acids. Combining the CDR3 with reference TRBV12-5 and TRBJ2-7 gives the whole variable domain DARVTQTPRHKVTEMGQEVTMRCQPILGHNTVFWYRQTMMQGLELLAYFRNRAPLDDSGMPKDRFSAEMPDATLATLKIQPSEPRDSAVYFCASGLPRYEQYFGPGTRLTVT.

Here the CDR3 reads CASQRGRQETQYF. CDR3 nucleotides: TGTGCCTCACAAAGAGGTCGCCAAGAGACCCAGTACTTC. The chain recombines TRBV6-5 with TRBJ2-5; the D is unclear. Per germline, CDR1 MNHEY and CDR2 SVGAGI. V was shortened by 11 bases and J by 1 base, with 14 bases between the two germline ends. There are 13 residues in the CDR3.

The chain employs TRBV5-1 and TRBJ2-3; 14 bases agree with TRBD2. CDR1 SGHRS and CDR2 YFSETQ come from the germline V gene. The J segment lost 6 bases and the V segment lost 4 bases, leaving 4 bases of the junction unmatched. The CDR3 extends over 15 amino acids. The CDR3 sequence is CASSKGLAGDDTQYF. Here the CDR3 DNA reads TGCGCCAGCAGCAAGGGACTAGCGGGGGACGATACGCAGTATTTT.

CDR3 residues: CASSSGFETQYF. The CDR3 nucleotides read TGTGCCAGCAGTTCAGGGTTTGAGACCCAGTACTTC. The V gene is TRBV6-6, the J gene TRBJ2-5; TRBD1 might be the D (5 bases). The CDR3 runs 12 residues. V was pared by 4 bases and J by 5 bases, with 8 bases between. CDR1 is MNHNY, CDR2 SVGAGI, per germline (reference sequence).

This clone has just one count. This chain links TRBV5-1 with TRBJ1-6; 8 bases match TRBD1. The CDR3 has 15 residues. V lost 4 bases to trimming and J lost 15 bases; unmatched junction nucleotides: 15. The V gene's germline CDR1 is SGHRS and CDR2 YFSETQ. This chain's CDR3 is CASSERTTQGAFLHF. The CDR3 region has the DNA TGCGCCAGCAGCGAGCGGACGACTCAGGGGGCCTTCCTCCACTTT. Full variable domain (outside the CDR3, taken from reference TRBV5-1 and TRBJ1-6): KAGVTQTPRYLIKTRGQQVTLSCSPISGHRSVSWYQQTPGQGLQFLFEYFSETQRNKGNFPGRFSGRQFSNSRSEMNVSTLELGDSALYLCASSERTTQGAFLHFGNGTRLTVT.

The gene calls are TRBV11-2 and TRBJ2-3; 7 bases agree with TRBD1. V shed 1 base, J shed 5 bases, and the junction held 15 bases outside the gene matches. There are 18 residues in the CDR3. Germline assignment: CDR1 SGHAT and CDR2 FQNNGV. The CDR3 sequence is CASSLVGATQGGGDTQYF. For the CDR3, the DNA is TGTGCCAGCAGCTTAGTGGGGGCTACCCAAGGGGGCGGAGATACGCAGTATTTT.

The chain recombines TRBV19 with TRBJ1-1; no firm D call. The ends were cut back, 4 bases at V and 8 bases at J, with 14 bases in the middle. The CDR3 has 13 amino acids. Germline V CDR1 and CDR2: LNHDA, SQIVND (reference sequence). CDR3 sequence reads: CASSTTIGGEAFF. The CDR3 DNA sequence: TGTGCCAGTAGTACAACAATCGGAGGGGAAGCTTTCTTT.

This clone was seen once. J is TRBJ1-1 and V is TRBV12-5, with TRBD1 as a possible D gene (5 bases). The CDR3 runs to 15 residues. V lost 2 bases and J lost 2, with 12 bases in between. Germline V gives CDR1 LGHNT, CDR2 FRNRAP. The CDR3 protein is CASGLSPRVNTEAFF. The CDR3 DNA reads as TGTGCTAGTGGTTTGTCCCCCAGGGTTAACACTGAAGCTTTCTTT.

J is TRBJ2-3 and V is TRBV19, with 9 positions matching TRBD1. CDR1 LNHDA and CDR2 SQIVND come from the germline V gene (reference sequence). Trimming took 5 bases from V and 3 from J; bases not matched to a gene: 12. The CDR3 is made up of 17 amino acids. The CDR3 reads CASSQRGGTGTTDTQYF. CDR3 bases: TGTGCCAGTAGTCAGCGTGGAGGGACAGGGACGACAGATACGCAGTATTTT.

This clone was recorded only once. The chain joins TRBV10-3 to TRBJ1-2; a possible D gene is TRBD1 (5 bases). Per germline, CDR1 ENHRY and CDR2 SYGVKD. V lost 7 bases, J lost 7 bases, and 16 bases lay in between. The length of the CDR3 is 13 residues. The CDR3 region is CAITPGGVVGYTF. The CDR3 DNA follows: TGTGCCATCACCCCGGGGGGGGTGGTTGGCTACACCTTC.

The rearrangement links TRBV6-6 to TRBJ2-5, with D maybe TRBD1 (6 bases). Germline V CDR1 and CDR2: MNHNY, SVGAGI (reference sequence). Trimming pared 7 bases from V and 4 bases from J, leaving 16 bases between. There are 14 residues in the CDR3. In nucleotides, the CDR3 is TGTGCCAGCACCCCCAGGGGAGTCGGAGAGACCCAGTACTTC. Protein sequence: CASTPRGVGETQYF.

This clone occurred a few times. The gene calls are TRBV28 and TRBJ2-7, with TRBD2 matching over 12 bases. The CDR3 has 14 residues. Trimming cost V 4 bases and J 6 bases; bases outside gene matches: 4. Germline assignment: CDR1 MDHEN and CDR2 SYDVKM. The CDR3 DNA reads TGTGCCAGCAGTTCGGGACTAGCGGGTGGCGAGCAGTACTTC. Protein product: CASSSGLAGGEQYF.

V gene TRBV11-3 combines with J gene TRBJ2-2; 12 positions agree with TRBD2. Germline values: CDR1 SGHNT, CDR2 YENEEA. The length of the CDR3 is 15 residues. The V segment lost 0 bases and the J segment 8 bases; nucleotides outside the gene matches: 1. Written as DNA, the CDR3 is TGTGCCAGCAGCTTAGACGGACTAGCGGGGGGGGAGCTGTTTTTT. Translated, it gives CASSLDGLAGGELFF.

J is TRBJ2-1 and V is TRBV2; D is possibly TRBD2 (6 bases). V was pared by 6 bases and J by 10 bases, with 16 bases between. Germline V lookup: CDR1 SNHLY, CDR2 FYNNEI. CDR3 length: 13 residues. Here the CDR3 DNA reads TGTGCCAGCAGACCTAAGGTTGCGGGGGAGCAGTTCTTC. Amino acid sequence: CASRPKVAGEQFF.

This clone has more than one count but fewer than ten. V is TRBV29-1 and J is TRBJ1-1; D remains unclear. CDR1 and CDR2 from the germline V gene are SQVTM and ANQGSEA. The CDR3 totals 14 residues. Trimming took 6 bases from V and 0 from J, leaving 14 bases between them. The CDR3 here is CSVHETGMNTEAFF. The CDR3 bases are TGCAGCGTCCACGAGACGGGTATGAACACTGAAGCTTTCTTT.

This clone was counted only a few times. DNA of the CDR3: TGTGCCAGCACGCAGGGCCATTCACCCCTCCACTTT. Its protein product is CASTQGHSPLHF. The V gene is TRBV2, the J gene TRBJ1-6; the D gene is possibly TRBD1 (5 bases). This CDR3 region has 12 residues. V gave up 7 bases and J gave up 8 bases, with 9 bases separating them. Germline V gene data show CDR1 as SNHLY and CDR2 as FYNNEI.

This chain joins TRBV7-2 and TRBJ2-3, with 12 bases fitting TRBD1. The CDR3 totals 15 residues. V shed 5 bases and J 4 bases; nucleotides not matched to a gene: 4. Germline V gene data show CDR1 as SGHTA and CDR2 as FQGNSA. The CDR3 DNA is TGTGCCAGCAGCCTCGGGACAGGGGGCTCAGATACGCAGTATTTT. This sequence encodes CASSLGTGGSDTQYF.